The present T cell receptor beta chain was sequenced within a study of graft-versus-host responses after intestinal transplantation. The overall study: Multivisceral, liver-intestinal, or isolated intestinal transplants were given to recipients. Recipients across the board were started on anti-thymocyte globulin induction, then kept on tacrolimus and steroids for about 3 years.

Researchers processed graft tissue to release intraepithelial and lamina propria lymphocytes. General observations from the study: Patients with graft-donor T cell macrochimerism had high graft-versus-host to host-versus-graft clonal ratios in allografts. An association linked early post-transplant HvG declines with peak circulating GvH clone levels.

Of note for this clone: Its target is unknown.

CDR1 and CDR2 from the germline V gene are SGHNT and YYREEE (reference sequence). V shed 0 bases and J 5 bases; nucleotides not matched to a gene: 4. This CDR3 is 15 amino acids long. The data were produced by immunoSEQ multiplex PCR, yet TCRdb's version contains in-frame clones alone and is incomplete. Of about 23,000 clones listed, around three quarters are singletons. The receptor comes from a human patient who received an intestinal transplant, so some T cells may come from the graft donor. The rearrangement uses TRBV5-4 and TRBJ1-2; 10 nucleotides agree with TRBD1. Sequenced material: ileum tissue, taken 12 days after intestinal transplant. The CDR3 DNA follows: TGTGCCAGCAGCTTGGCCCCGGACAGGGGGTATGGCTACACCTTC. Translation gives CASSLAPDRGYGYTF.